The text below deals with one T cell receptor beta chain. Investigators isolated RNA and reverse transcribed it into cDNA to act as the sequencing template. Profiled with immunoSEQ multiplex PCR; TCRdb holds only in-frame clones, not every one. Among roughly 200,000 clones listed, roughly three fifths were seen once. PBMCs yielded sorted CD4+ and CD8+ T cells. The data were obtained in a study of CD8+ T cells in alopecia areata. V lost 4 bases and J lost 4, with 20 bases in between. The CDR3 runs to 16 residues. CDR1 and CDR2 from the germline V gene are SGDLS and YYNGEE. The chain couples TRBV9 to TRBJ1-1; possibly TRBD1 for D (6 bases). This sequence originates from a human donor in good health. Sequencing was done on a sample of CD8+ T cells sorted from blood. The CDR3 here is CASSPGRGAGGTEAFF. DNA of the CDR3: TGTGCCAGCAGCCCAGGACGGGGGGCGGGAGGCACTGAAGCTTTCTTT.